The source of this T cell receptor beta chain is a study of blood T cell repertoires in COVID-19. As for the study in general: Nucleic acid was either cDNA or gDNA, and it came from T cells, B-cell-depleted T cells, or PBMCs.

Clones were sequenced by immunoSEQ multiplex PCR, and TCRdb holds only the in-frame ones, with some missing. The table has 470,000 or so clones, around 90% seen once. The CDR3 is 14 amino acids. V lost 4 bases and J 2 bases, leaving 12 bases between the germline ends. Looked up from germline, CDR1 is SGHRS and CDR2 is YFSETQ. The sequenced sample consisted of PBMCs or T cells enriched from blood (not recorded which). The chain uses TRBV5-1 and TRBJ2-5; D not certain. This sequence was found in a woman aged 18 to 35 with acute COVID-19. The CDR3 loop is CASSVGGIQETQYF. In DNA form, the CDR3 reads TGCGCCAGCAGCGTGGGTGGCATTCAAGAGACCCAGTACTTC.